These 13 T cell receptor beta chains originate from one sample sequenced in a study of blood T cell repertoires in COVID-19. TCRdb's table, derived via immunoSEQ multiplex PCR, lists solely in-frame clones and lacks some. The sample records about 400,000 clones, around 90% being singletons. What was sequenced was PBMCs or T cells enriched from blood (not recorded which). The receptors were gathered from a woman aged 40-49 years with acute COVID-19.

The V and J genes are TRBV24-1 and TRBJ1-2, with unresolved D. V shed 3 bases and J shed 11 bases, with 15 bases lying between them. Germline V gene sequence: CDR1 KGHDR, CDR2 SFDVKD. The CDR3 has 13 amino acids. In nucleotides, the CDR3 is TGTGCCACCAGTGATAATGGACTCGGGCGGTACACCTTC. Protein: CATSDNGLGRYTF.

The CDR3 DNA is TGTGCCAGCAGCTTGGTGAGCTCTGGGGCCAACGTCCTGACTTTC. Translated, it gives CASSLVSSGANVLTF. The chain employs TRBV5-6 and TRBJ2-6, with D hard to call. The length of the CDR3 is 15 residues. Germline CDR1 and CDR2: SGHDT and YYEEEE. Trimming shortened V by 0 bases and J by 0 bases, and 4 bases separated the two germline ends.

In its sample, this clone was seen once. V usage is TRBV6-1 and J usage is TRBJ1-1; D is ambiguous. With 1 base removed from V and 8 bases from J, the gap between germline ends came to 5 bases. Per germline, CDR1 MNHNS and CDR2 SASEGT. This CDR3 is 11 amino acids long. The CDR3: CASSEVVEAFF. CDR3 bases: TGTGCCAGCAGTGAAGTAGTAGAAGCTTTCTTT.

This chain uses TRBV30 with TRBJ1-5; 10 nucleotides line up with TRBD1. Germline CDR1 GTSNPN, CDR2 SVGIG (reference sequence). V dropped 5 bases and J dropped 8; count of bases not matched to a gene: 3. The CDR3 totals 12 residues. The CDR3 sequence is CAWETGGKPQHF. The DNA of the CDR3 is TGTGCCTGGGAGACAGGGGGCAAGCCCCAGCATTTT.

The J gene is TRBJ1-3, the V gene TRBV4-1; no clear D. CDR1 and CDR2 (germline): MGHRA, YSYEKL. The CDR3 consists of 15 residues. The V gene lost 0 bases and the J gene lost 4 bases, with 10 bases spanning the gap. CDR3 sequence (DNA): TGCGCCAGCAGCCAAGATATAGGGAGAGGAAACACCATATATTTT. It encodes CASSQDIGRGNTIYF.

The chain has TRBV19 and TRBJ1-1, with 10 bases aligning to TRBD1. CDR3 length equals 15 residues. J was trimmed by 3 bases and V by 3 bases; bases with no gene match: 4. CDR1 and CDR2 (germline): LNHDA, SQIVND (reference sequence). Written as DNA, the CDR3 is TGTGCCAGTAGTATTTCGGGGACAGGGGACACTGAAGCTTTCTTT. It is translated as CASSISGTGDTEAFF.

On this clone itself: The sample contains more than one DNA sequence encoding this CDR3. The V and J genes are TRBV9 and TRBJ2-7; D is perhaps TRBD1 (6 bases). The germline gives CDR1 SGDLS, CDR2 YYNGEE. The CDR3 totals 14 residues. Trimming took 1 base from V and 2 from J, leaving 10 bases between them. The CDR3 spells CASSVSQGPYEQYF. Here the CDR3 DNA reads TGTGCCAGCAGCGTATCCCAGGGGCCCTACGAGCAGTACTTC.

This rearrangement joins TRBV5-6 to TRBJ2-5, with a weak D call TRBD1 (6 bases). The CDR3 is 14 amino acids. V lost 2 bases and J 2 bases, leaving 10 bases between the germline ends. The V gene's germline CDR1 is SGHDT and CDR2 YYEEEE. The CDR3 reads CASSFGQPQETQYF. The CDR3 bases are TGTGCCAGCAGCTTCGGACAGCCGCAAGAGACCCAGTACTTC.

The chain uses TRBV11-3 and TRBJ2-1; D possibly corresponds to TRBD2 (7 bases). Germline CDR1 is SGHNT and CDR2 is YENEEA. V dropped 5 bases and J dropped 0 bases, with 17 bases sitting between them. This CDR3 is 17 amino acids long. Written as DNA, the CDR3 is TGTGCCAGCAGCAAAACGGGGGGCCTCAGCTCCTACAATGAGCAGTTCTTC. It specifies CASSKTGGLSSYNEQFF.

V is TRBV5-1 and J is TRBJ2-7; 7 bases map to TRBD2. The J segment lost 5 bases and the V segment lost 5 bases, leaving 13 bases of the junction unmatched. The CDR3 sequence is 15 residues long. The germline V gene encodes CDR1 SGHRS and CDR2 YFSETQ. Here the CDR3 DNA reads TGCGCCAGCAGTTTATCTAGCGGTGCCAATCACGAGCAGTACTTC. It is translated as CASSLSSGANHEQYF.

The chain uses TRBV19 and TRBJ2-7, with D perhaps TRBD1 (5 bases). Germline CDR1 is LNHDA and CDR2 is SQIVND (reference sequence). The CDR3 totals 13 residues. Trimming pared 4 bases from V and 0 bases from J, leaving 7 bases between. CDR3 residues: CASSRTSSYEQYF. In DNA form, the CDR3 reads TGTGCCAGTAGTAGGACATCCTCCTACGAGCAGTACTTC.

The chain uses TRBV6-1 and TRBJ1-6, with D possibly matching TRBD1 (6 bases). This CDR3 contains 15 residues. CDR1 and CDR2 from the germline V gene are MNHNS and SASEGT. The V and J ends lost 2 bases and 5 bases respectively, with 10 bases between them. The CDR3 loop is CASSENRADNSPLHF. The CDR3 DNA sequence: TGTGCCAGCAGTGAAAACAGGGCTGATAATTCACCCCTCCACTTT.

The CDR3 is CASSSLGGGNEQFF. The CDR3 DNA sequence: TGTGCCAGCAGTTCGCTAGGGGGCGGGAATGAGCAGTTCTTC. The rearrangement uses TRBV27 and TRBJ2-1; 7 positions agree with TRBD1. V gave up 4 bases and J gave up 7 bases; unmatched junction bases: 7. Germline V gene sequence: CDR1 MNHEY, CDR2 SMNVEV (reference sequence). CDR3 size: 14 residues.